The rows below give T cell receptor beta chains drawn from one sample of a study of T cells expressing NK-cell markers. Using the 5' RACE reads, TCRdb records one entry per CDR3 protein without DNA. The sample has 400,000 to 450,000 distinct CDR3 sequences, and its top ten clones hold roughly 8%. The sample was blood T cells: a sorted CD56 or NKG2C T cell subset, CD4+ or CD8+ T cells, or bulk PBMC T cells (not recorded which). The receptor source for this set is a woman aged 18 to 75 in good health. Each CDR3 is given with its conserved first and last residue.

v_gene	j_gene	len	CDR3aa
TRBV3-1	TRBJ1-4	17	CASSQSGQGAVSEKLFF
TRBV9	TRBJ2-4	13	CASSEAGENIQYF
TRBV7-2	TRBJ2-5	17	CASSLGQGLRGQETQYF
TRBV20-1	TRBJ1-4	15	CSAREPGAAGEKLFF
TRBV29-1	TRBJ2-7	13	CSVPGGQGYEQYF
TRBV20-1	TRBJ2-3	14	CSASSGVVTDTQYF
TRBV20-1	TRBJ1-5	16	CSARVRRGASNQPQHF
TRBV7-9	TRBJ1-1	13	CASSLDLRTEAFF
TRBV6-2/TRBV6-3	TRBJ2-1	13	CASSYTSPIEQFF
TRBV6-2/TRBV6-3	TRBJ1-1	15	CASSSSGVGSTEAFF
TRBV4-3	TRBJ2-7	17	CASSQDFTGVGSYEQYF
TRBV6-2/TRBV6-3	TRBJ1-1	12	CASSPTAREAFF
TRBV7-9	TRBJ2-1	14	CATAGEGIYNEQFF
TRBV4-3	TRBJ2-4	15	CASSRIAGGKNIQYF
TRBV7-2	TRBJ2-1	17	CASSPNPGTSRNNEQFF
TRBV7-9	TRBJ2-7	15	CASSFGLAASYEQYF
TRBV18	TRBJ2-7	16	CASSPPGAPDLYEQYF
TRBV7-9	TRBJ2-7	14	CASSLVTAAYEQYF
TRBV5-1	TRBJ2-2	16	CASSPVVGAPTGELFF
TRBV29-1	TRBJ2-1	16	CSVEGARERSYNEQFF
TRBV24-1	TRBJ2-1	13	CATSDPSSNEQFF
TRBV6-2/TRBV6-3	TRBJ2-1	12	CASSAAGNEQFF
TRBV25-1	TRBJ2-3	14	CASSDQGVTDTQYF
TRBV4-3	TRBJ2-3	15	CASSQDWRETDTQYF
TRBV12-3/TRBV12-4	TRBJ2-1	13	CASTATAYNEQFF
TRBV4-3	TRBJ1-1	14	CASSQEEDSIRAFF
TRBV5-6	TRBJ1-5	14	CASSWGALEQPQHF
TRBV7-2	TRBJ2-1	14	CASSLTGTGGVQFF
TRBV29-1	TRBJ2-5	14	CSVARPRGQETQYF
TRBV19	TRBJ1-1	13	CASSRDRGSEAFF
TRBV7-9	TRBJ1-5	13	CASSSQGEQPQHF
TRBV28	TRBJ2-7	14	CASSSGGTPSERYF
TRBV19	TRBJ1-5	14	CASGKGDWNQPQHF
TRBV6-2/TRBV6-3	TRBJ2-7	17	CASSPLAGGPLDYEQYF
TRBV5-1	TRBJ2-5	15	CASYSGAGGQETQYF
TRBV20-1	TRBJ2-5	13	CSARDSSWETQYF
TRBV7-2	TRBJ2-7	12	CASSSSYREQYF
TRBV12-3/TRBV12-4	TRBJ2-7	12	CASRLGFNEQYF
TRBV18	TRBJ2-3	16	CASSPKTTGPTDTQYF
TRBV20-1	TRBJ2-3	17	CSASAWVTGTSFATQYF
TRBV6-2/TRBV6-3	TRBJ2-3	14	CASSSSVAQGTQYF